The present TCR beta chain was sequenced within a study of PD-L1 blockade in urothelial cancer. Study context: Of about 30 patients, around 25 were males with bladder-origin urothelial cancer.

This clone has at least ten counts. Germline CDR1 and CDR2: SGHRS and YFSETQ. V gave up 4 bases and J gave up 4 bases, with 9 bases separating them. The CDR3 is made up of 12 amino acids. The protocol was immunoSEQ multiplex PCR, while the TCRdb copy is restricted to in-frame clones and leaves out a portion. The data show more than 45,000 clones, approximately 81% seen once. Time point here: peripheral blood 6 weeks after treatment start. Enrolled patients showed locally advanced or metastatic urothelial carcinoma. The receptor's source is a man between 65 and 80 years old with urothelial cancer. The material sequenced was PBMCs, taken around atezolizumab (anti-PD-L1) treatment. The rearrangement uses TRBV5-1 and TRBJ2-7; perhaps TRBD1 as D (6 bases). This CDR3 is CASSLTGYEQYF. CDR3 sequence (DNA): TGCGCCAGCAGCCTGACAGGTTACGAGCAGTACTTC.